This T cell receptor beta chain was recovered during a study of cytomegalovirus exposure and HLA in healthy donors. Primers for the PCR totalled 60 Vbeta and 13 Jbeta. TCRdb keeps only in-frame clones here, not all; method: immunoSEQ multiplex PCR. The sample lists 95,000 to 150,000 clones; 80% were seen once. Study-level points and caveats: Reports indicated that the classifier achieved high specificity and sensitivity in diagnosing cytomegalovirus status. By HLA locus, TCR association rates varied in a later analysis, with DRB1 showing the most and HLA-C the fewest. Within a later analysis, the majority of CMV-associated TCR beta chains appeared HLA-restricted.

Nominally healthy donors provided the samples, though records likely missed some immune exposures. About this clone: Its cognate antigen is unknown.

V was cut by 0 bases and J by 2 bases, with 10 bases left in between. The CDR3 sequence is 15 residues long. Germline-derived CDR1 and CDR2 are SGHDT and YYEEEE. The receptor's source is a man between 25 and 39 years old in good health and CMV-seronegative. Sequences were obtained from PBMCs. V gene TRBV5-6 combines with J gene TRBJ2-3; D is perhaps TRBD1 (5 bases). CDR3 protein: CASSLDVRDTDTQYF. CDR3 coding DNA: TGTGCCAGCAGCTTGGATGTCAGGGACACAGATACGCAGTATTTT.